This is a list of T cell receptor beta chains from one sample in a study of control samples from healthy donors and cancer patients. Only in-frame clones appear in the TCRdb table, and some are missing; sequencing was by immunoSEQ multiplex PCR. The sample lists some 79,000 clones, 93% occurring once. The sample consisted of PBMCs. These receptors originate from a woman aged 40-49 years with lung cancer. CDR3s leave out the opening cysteine and the closing phenylalanine or tryptophan. The order of the fields is clone size, J gene, V gene, CDR3 protein. Size is omitted from some rows. Given values are once, few, many or a class for expanded clones.

abundance: NA; j_gene: TRBJ1-4; v_gene: TRBV6-5; CDR3aa: ASSGSYNEKLF
abundance: once; j_gene: TRBJ2-7; v_gene: TRBV11-2; CDR3aa: ASSFQSGPGWEQY
abundance: NA; j_gene: TRBJ2-2; v_gene: TRBV6-5; CDR3aa: ASMSGGTNTGELF
abundance: NA; j_gene: TRBJ1-1; v_gene: TRBV7-9; CDR3aa: ASSLQGGANTEAF
abundance: NA; j_gene: TRBJ1-6; v_gene: TRBV19; CDR3aa: ASSIWGGQRNSPLH
abundance: once; j_gene: TRBJ2-3; v_gene: TRBV19; CDR3aa: ASSIAGHADTQY
abundance: NA; j_gene: TRBJ1-5; v_gene: TRBV2; CDR3aa: ASSATQGNQPQH
abundance: NA; j_gene: TRBJ1-1; v_gene: TRBV2; CDR3aa: ASSRTVNTEAF
abundance: NA; j_gene: TRBJ1-5; v_gene: TRBV5-1; CDR3aa: ASSLGAGNQPQH
abundance: NA; j_gene: TRBJ1-2; v_gene: TRBV7-2; CDR3aa: ASSPGQGAYYGYT
abundance: NA; j_gene: TRBJ2-7; v_gene: TRBV19; CDR3aa: ASSLSSGSFLYEQY
abundance: NA; j_gene: TRBJ1-5; v_gene: TRBV19; CDR3aa: ASSILGLGSDQPQH
abundance: NA; j_gene: TRBJ1-5; v_gene: TRBV19; CDR3aa: ASRRGAGNQPQH
abundance: NA; j_gene: TRBJ1-2; v_gene: TRBV6-5; CDR3aa: ASSWGQGIDYGYT
abundance: NA; j_gene: TRBJ2-7; v_gene: TRBV30; CDR3aa: AWSGVSPIVVGVYEQY
abundance: NA; j_gene: TRBJ1-6; v_gene: TRBV12-3/TRBV12-4; CDR3aa: ASRGTYNSPLH
abundance: NA; j_gene: TRBJ2-5; v_gene: TRBV4-1; CDR3aa: ASAPLGGSWETQY
abundance: NA; j_gene: TRBJ1-2; v_gene: TRBV11-3; CDR3aa: ASSLPGGVYGYT